A selection of T cell receptor beta chains follows, all from one sample in a study of T cell responses to AZD1222 COVID-19 vaccine. Sequencing was performed with immunoSEQ multiplex PCR; in TCRdb, only in-frame clones are kept and a portion is missing. Of fewer than 110,000 clones in the sample, around 92% were seen once. This sample comprised peripheral blood, obtained on day 0 of AZD1222 vaccination. These receptors all stem from an adult in good health. Both conserved end residues are part of each CDR3.

J	V	CDR3
TRBJ2-7	TRBV30	CAWTTGLGEFSEQYF
TRBJ1-4	TRBV28	CASSFKGRESEKLFF
TRBJ2-2	TRBV4-2	CASSQVSGTENTGELFF
TRBJ1-1	TRBV19	CASSETGGNTEAFF
TRBJ2-6	TRBV28	CASSGDSSLSSGANVLTF
TRBJ1-1	TRBV27	CASNRGGEAFF
TRBJ2-3	TRBV19	CASSGPGGDTQYF
TRBJ1-1	TRBV6-5	CASKGARMNTEAFF
TRBJ1-3	TRBV5-1	CASSPVPTGHSGNTIYF
TRBJ2-3	TRBV6-2/TRBV6-3	CASSPGPDYIYTDTQYF
TRBJ1-3	TRBV19	CASSSLRDRAFSGNTIYF
TRBJ1-2	TRBV28	CASSPVGGAYGYTF
TRBJ2-1	TRBV27	CASSSGTSGRDEQFF
TRBJ2-3	TRBV4-2	CASSQDVLATDTQYF
TRBJ2-7	TRBV7-2	CASSLLAGELEQYF
TRBJ2-1	TRBV5-4	CASSLPLGSYNEQFF
TRBJ1-6	TRBV5-1	CASSLSGYNSPLHF
TRBJ1-5	TRBV28	CASSLWGASNQPQHF
TRBJ2-7	TRBV2	CASTPGLAGGFHEQYF
TRBJ2-3	TRBV11-2	CASSPQGSSSVTQYF
TRBJ2-5	TRBV28	CARGDRVQETQYF
TRBJ1-1	TRBV5-1	CASSLGTASTEAFF
TRBJ2-7	TRBV5-8	CASSPDRVDYYEQYF
TRBJ1-4	TRBV2	CASSDSPAGEKLFF
TRBJ2-7	TRBV15	CATSRVSVTPYEQYF
TRBJ2-3	TRBV7-2	CASSFRLAGGTDTQYF
TRBJ2-2	TRBV24-1	CATSDLGGRGTGELFF
TRBJ1-1	TRBV7-9	CASSFRSGNTEAFF
TRBJ2-7	TRBV11-2	CASSLVAQQYF
TRBJ2-1	TRBV7-9	CASSLPQSGSSYNEQFF
TRBJ1-1	TRBV27	CASSLSTVFGTEAFF
TRBJ1-5	TRBV21-1	CASTQGGASQPQHF